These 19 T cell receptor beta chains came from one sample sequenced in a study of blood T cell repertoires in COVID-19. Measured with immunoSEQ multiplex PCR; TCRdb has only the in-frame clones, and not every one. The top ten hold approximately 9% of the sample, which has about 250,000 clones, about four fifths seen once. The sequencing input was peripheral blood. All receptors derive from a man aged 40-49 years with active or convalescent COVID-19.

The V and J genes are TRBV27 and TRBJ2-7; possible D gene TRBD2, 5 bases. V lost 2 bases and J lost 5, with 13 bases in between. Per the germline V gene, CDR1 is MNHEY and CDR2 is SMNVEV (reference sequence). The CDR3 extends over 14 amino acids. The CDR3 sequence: CASSLILGWHEQYF. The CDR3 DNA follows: TGTGCCAGCAGTTTAATACTAGGGTGGCACGAGCAGTACTTC.

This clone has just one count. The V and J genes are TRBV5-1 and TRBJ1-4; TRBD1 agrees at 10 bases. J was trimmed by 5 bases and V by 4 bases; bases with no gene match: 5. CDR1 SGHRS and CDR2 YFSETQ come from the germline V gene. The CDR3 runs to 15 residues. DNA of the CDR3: TGCGCCAGCAGCCTGCCGGGACAGGGGAATGAAAAACTGTTTTTT. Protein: CASSLPGQGNEKLFF.

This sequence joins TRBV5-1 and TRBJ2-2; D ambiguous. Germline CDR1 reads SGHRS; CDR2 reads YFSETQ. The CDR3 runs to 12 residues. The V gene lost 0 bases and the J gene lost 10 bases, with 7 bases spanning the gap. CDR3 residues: CASSLASEELFF. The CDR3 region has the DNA TGCGCCAGCAGCTTGGCCAGTGAGGAGCTGTTTTTT.

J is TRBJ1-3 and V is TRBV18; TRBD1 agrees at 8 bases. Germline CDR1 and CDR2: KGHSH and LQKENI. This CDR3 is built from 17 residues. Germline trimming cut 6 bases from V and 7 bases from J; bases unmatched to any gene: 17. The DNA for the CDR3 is TGTGCCAGCTCCCTTCAATCGGGACAGGAGAGGCGGAACACCATATATTTT. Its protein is CASSLQSGQERRNTIYF. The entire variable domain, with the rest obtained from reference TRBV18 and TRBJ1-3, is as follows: NAGVMQNPRHLVRRRGQEARLRCSPMKGHSHVYWYRQLPEEGLKFMVYLQKENIIDESGMPKERFSAEFPKEGPSILRIQQVVRGDSAAYFCASSLQSGQERRNTIYFGEGSWLTVV.

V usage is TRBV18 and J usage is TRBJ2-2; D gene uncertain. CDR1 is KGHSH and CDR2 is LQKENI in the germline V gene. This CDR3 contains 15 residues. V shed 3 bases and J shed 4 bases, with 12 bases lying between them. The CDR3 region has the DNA TGTGCCAGCTCACCCGCTAGAGGTGGCACCGGGGAGCTGTTTTTT. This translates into CASSPARGGTGELFF.

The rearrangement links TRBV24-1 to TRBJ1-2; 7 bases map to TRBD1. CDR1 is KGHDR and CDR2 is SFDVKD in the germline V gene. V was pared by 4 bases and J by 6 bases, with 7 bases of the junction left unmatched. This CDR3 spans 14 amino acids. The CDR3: CATSENDRVHGYTF. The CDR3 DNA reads TGTGCCACCAGTGAGAACGACAGGGTTCATGGCTACACCTTC.

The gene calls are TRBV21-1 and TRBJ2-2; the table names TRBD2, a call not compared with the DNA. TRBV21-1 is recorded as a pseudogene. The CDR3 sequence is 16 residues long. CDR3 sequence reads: CASSPTSGSNTGELFF. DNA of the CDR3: TGTGCCAGCAGCCCGACTAGCGGATCGAACACCGGGGAGCTGTTTTTT.

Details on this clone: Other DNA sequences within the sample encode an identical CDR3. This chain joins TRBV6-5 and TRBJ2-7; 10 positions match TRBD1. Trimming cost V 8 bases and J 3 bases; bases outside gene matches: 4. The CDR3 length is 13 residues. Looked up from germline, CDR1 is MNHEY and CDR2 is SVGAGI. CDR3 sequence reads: CASRDRGYYEQYF. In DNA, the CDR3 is TGTGCCAGCCGGGACAGGGGTTACTACGAGCAGTACTTC.

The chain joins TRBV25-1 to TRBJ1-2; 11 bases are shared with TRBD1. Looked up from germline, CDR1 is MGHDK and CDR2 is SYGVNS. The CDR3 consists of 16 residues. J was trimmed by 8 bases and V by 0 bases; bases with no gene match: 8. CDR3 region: CASSEYAGQGEYGYTF. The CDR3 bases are TGTGCCAGCAGTGAATATGCGGGACAGGGGGAATACGGCTACACCTTC.

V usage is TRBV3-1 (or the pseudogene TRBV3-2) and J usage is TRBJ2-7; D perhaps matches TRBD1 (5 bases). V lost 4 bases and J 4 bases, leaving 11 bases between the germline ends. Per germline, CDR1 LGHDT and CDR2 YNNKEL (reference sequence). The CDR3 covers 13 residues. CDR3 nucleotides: TGTGCCAGCAGCCCGACAGCAGTGTACGAGCAGTACTTC. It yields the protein CASSPTAVYEQYF.

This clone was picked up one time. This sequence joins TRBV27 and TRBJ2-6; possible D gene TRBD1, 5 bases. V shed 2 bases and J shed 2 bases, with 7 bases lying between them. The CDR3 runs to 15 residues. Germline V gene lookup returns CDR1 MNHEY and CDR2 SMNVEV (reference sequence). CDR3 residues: CASSLGAAGANVLTF. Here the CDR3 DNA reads TGTGCCAGCAGTTTAGGGGCAGCTGGGGCCAACGTCCTGACTTTC.

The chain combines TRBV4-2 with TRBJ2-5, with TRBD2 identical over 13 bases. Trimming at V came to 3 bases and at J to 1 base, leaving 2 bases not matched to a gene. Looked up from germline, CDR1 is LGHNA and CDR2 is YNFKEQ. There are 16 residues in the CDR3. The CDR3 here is CASSQGLAGFQETQYF. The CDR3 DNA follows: TGTGCCAGCAGCCAGGGACTAGCGGGGTTCCAAGAGACCCAGTACTTC.

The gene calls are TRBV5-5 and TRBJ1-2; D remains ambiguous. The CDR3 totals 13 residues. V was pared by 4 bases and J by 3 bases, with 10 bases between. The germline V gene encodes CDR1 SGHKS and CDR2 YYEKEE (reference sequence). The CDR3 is CASSPDGDYGYTF. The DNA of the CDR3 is TGTGCCAGCAGCCCAGACGGGGACTATGGCTACACCTTC.

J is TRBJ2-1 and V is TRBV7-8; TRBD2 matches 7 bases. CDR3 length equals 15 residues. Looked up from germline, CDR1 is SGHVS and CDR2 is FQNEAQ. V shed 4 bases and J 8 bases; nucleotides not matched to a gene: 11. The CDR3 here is CASSYLAGGSYEQFF. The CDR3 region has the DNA TGTGCCAGCAGCTATTTAGCGGGTGGGAGCTATGAGCAGTTCTTC.

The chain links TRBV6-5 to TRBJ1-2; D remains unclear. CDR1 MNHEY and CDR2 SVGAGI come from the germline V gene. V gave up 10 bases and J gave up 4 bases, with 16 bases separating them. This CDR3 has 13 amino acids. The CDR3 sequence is CATYEEPTYGYTF. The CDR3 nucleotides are TGTGCCACCTACGAGGAGCCTACCTATGGCTACACCTTC.

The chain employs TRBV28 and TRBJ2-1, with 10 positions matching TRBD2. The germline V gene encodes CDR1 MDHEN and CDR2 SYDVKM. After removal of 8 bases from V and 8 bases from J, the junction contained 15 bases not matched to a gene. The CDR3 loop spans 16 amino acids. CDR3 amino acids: CASQDRALAGADEQFF. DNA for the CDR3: TGTGCCAGCCAGGACAGGGCCCTAGCGGGAGCAGATGAGCAGTTCTTC.

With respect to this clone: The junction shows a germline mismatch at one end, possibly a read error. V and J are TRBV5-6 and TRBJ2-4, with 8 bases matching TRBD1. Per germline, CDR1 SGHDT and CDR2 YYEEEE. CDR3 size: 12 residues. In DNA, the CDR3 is TGTGCCAGCAGTATCACCGGGACAGGATTGTCATTC. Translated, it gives CASSITGTGLSF.

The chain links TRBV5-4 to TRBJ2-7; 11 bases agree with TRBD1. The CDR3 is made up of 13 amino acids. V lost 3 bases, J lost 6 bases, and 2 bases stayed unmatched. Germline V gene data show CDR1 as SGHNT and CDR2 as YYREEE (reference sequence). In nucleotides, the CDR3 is TGTGCCAGCAGCTGGACAGGGGGCCCCGAGCAGTACTTC. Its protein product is CASSWTGGPEQYF.

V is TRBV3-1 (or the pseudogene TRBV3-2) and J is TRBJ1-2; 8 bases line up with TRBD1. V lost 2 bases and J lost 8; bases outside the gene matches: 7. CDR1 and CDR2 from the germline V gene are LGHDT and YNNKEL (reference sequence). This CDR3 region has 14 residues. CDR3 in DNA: TGTGCCAGCAGCCAATTCCCGACAGGGGAAGGCTACACCTTC. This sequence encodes CASSQFPTGEGYTF.